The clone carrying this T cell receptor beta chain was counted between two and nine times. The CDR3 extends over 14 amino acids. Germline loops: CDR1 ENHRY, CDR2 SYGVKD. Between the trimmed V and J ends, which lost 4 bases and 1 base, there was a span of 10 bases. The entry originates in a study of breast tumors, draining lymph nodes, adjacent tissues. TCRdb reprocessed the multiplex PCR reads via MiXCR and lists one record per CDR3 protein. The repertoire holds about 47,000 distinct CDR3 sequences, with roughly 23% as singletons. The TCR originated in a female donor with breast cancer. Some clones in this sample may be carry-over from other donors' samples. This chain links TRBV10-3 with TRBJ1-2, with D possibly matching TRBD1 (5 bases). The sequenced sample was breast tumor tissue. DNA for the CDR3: TGTGCCATCAGTGTCGGGGGAGGTAACTATGGCTACACCTTC. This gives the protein CAISVGGGNYGYTF.